These T cell receptor beta chains were read from a single sample in a study of shared clonotypes between healthy human individuals. The method was immunoSEQ multiplex PCR; TCRdb's version includes in-frame clones alone and lacks a portion of them. The table has about 2.4 million clones, 85% to 95% seen once. The sample was naive CD4+ T cells sorted from blood. The receptors come from a man between 18 and 29 years old in good health. CDR3s include the opening cysteine and the closing phenylalanine or tryptophan. The D gene is left open where the match is weak. Not every row has a clone size; where given, it reads once, few, many or a size class.

-	TRBV14	TRBJ2-6	-	TGTGCCAGCAGCCACATGGGTGACCTCGGGGGGGCCAACGTCCTGACTTTC	CASSHMGDLGGANVLTF
-	TRBV2	TRBJ1-5	-	TGTGCCAGCAGTGATCATGGTATCAATCAGCCCCAGCATTTT	CASSDHGINQPQHF
-	TRBV4-1	TRBJ2-6	-	TGCGCCAGCAGCCTTAGACACTCTGGGGCCAACGTCCTGACTTTC	CASSLRHSGANVLTF
TRBD1	TRBV5-1	TRBJ1-1	few	TGCGCCAGCAGCTCTGGGGACAGCGCTCACACTGAAGCTTTCTTT	CASSSGDSAHTEAFF
-	TRBV14	TRBJ2-7	-	TGTGCCAGCAGCCAAGGTCCGACAGGGAGGAACGAGCAGTACTTC	CASSQGPTGRNEQYF
-	TRBV2	TRBJ1-6	-	TGTGCCAGCGGGAATAATTCACCCCTCCACTTT	CASGNNSPLHF
-	TRBV18	TRBJ1-6	once	TGTGCCAGCTCTCCCCAGGGATATAATTCACCCCTCCACTTT	CASSPQGYNSPLHF
-	TRBV4-2	TRBJ2-5	-	TGTGCCAGCAGCCAAGGGAGAACACAAGAGACCCAGTACTTC	CASSQGRTQETQYF
-	TRBV29-1	TRBJ2-3	-	TGCAGCGCCGAAGGGTTCATGAATACGCAGTATTTT	CSAEGFMNTQYF
TRBD2	TRBV5-4	TRBJ2-5	-	TGTGCCAGCAGCTTAATATATAGCGGGAAGGCGCAAGAGACCCAGTACTTC	CASSLIYSGKAQETQYF
-	TRBV7-9	TRBJ2-1	-	TGTGCCAGCAGCCCGGACTGGAGCTCCTACAATGAGCAGTTCTTC	CASSPDWSSYNEQFF
TRBD1	TRBV7-6	TRBJ1-3	-	TGTGCCAGCAGCCGGGACAGCTCTGGAAACACCATATATTTT	CASSRDSSGNTIYF
TRBD2	TRBV7-2	TRBJ2-7	-	TGTGCCAGCAGCTTAGGGCTCGGGAGGACCTACGAGCAGTACTTC	CASSLGLGRTYEQYF
-	TRBV27	TRBJ2-3	-	TGTGCCAGCAGTTTAGAGGGGCGCTACACAGATACGCAGTATTTT	CASSLEGRYTDTQYF
-	TRBV11-3	TRBJ2-2	once	TGTGCCAGCAGCTTATCACCCGGGGAGCTGTTTTTT	CASSLSPGELFF
TRBD2	TRBV18	TRBJ2-2	-	TGTGCCAGCTCACCGAGCGGGAGTACCGGGGAGCTGTTTTTT	CASSPSGSTGELFF
-	TRBV4-1	TRBJ2-1	-	TGCGCCAGCAGCCAAGATAAGGGGGGGCTTAGCTCCTACAATGAGCAGTTCTTC	CASSQDKGGLSSYNEQFF
-	TRBV27	TRBJ1-5	once	TGTGCCAGCAGTCCCCACCGTAGCAATCAGCCCCAGCATTTT	CASSPHRSNQPQHF
-	TRBV15	TRBJ2-7	-	TGTGCCACCAGCCCGCCAGCGGAGGGTTTAGGCGAGCAGTACTTC	CATSPPAEGLGEQYF
-	TRBV2	TRBJ1-1	-	TGTGCCAGCGGGGACGGCCCGAACAGGCCCCGCACTGAAGCTTTCTTT	CASGDGPNRPRTEAFF
-	TRBV7-3	TRBJ2-2	-	TGTGCCAGCAGCCCCCGGGGTATGACAGCGAACACCGGGGAGCTGTTTTTT	CASSPRGMTANTGELFF
-	TRBV11-2	TRBJ2-3	once	TGTGCCAGCACCTTTTCTGGGAAGAGGATGGATACGCAGTATTTT	CASTFSGKRMDTQYF
-	TRBV5-1	TRBJ1-5	few	TGCGCCAGCAGCCCTCAGGGTCATCCGCAGCCCCAGCATTTT	CASSPQGHPQPQHF
-	TRBV5-4	TRBJ2-1	-	TGTGCCACGAACAGGGCCGTCAATACCCAAAGCTCCTACAATGAGCAGTTCTTC	CATNRAVNTQSSYNEQFF
-	TRBV10-1	TRBJ1-1	-	TGCGCCAGCAGTGAGAACAGGGCGGCCACTGAAGCTTTCTTT	CASSENRAATEAFF
-	TRBV6-5	TRBJ2-6	-	TGTGCCAGCAGTTACTTGGCAAACTCTGGGGCCAACGTCCTGACTTTC	CASSYLANSGANVLTF
-	TRBV2	TRBJ2-1	-	TGTGCCAGCAGCCCAGTTTTAGGCGGTACGAACAATGAGCAGTTCTTC	CASSPVLGGTNNEQFF
-	TRBV28	TRBJ2-1	-	TGTGCCAGCAGTTTGTACAGGGGGGAGGGCTACAATGAGCAGTTCTTC	CASSLYRGEGYNEQFF
TRBD1	TRBV2	TRBJ2-7	-	TGTGCCAGCAGTAAGGGACAGCTCGTCAACGAGCAGTACTTC	CASSKGQLVNEQYF
-	TRBV6-4	TRBJ2-7	-	TGTGCCAGCAGCCGTGAGGGGGGCTACTCCTACGAGCAGTACTTC	CASSREGGYSYEQYF
-	TRBV18	TRBJ1-1	-	TGTGCCAGCTCACCACCGGGCCTTAACACTGAAGCTTTCTTT	CASSPPGLNTEAFF
TRBD1	TRBV2	TRBJ2-7	-	TGTGCCAGCAGTTACAGGGGGGTCTACGAGCAGTACTTC	CASSYRGVYEQYF
TRBD2	TRBV5-1	TRBJ2-3	-	TGCGCCAGCAGCTTGGAGATAGCGGGGGCCACATGGGATACGCAGTATTTT	CASSLEIAGATWDTQYF
-	TRBV21-1	TRBJ2-7	-	TGTGCCAGCAGCAAGACTCGCGACGAGCAGTACTTC	CASSKTRDEQYF
-	TRBV7-2	TRBJ2-2	-	TGTGCCAGCAGCCCCCGAGACAGGTCCGGGGAGCTGTTTTTT	CASSPRDRSGELFF
-	TRBV5-1	TRBJ1-3	once	TGCGCCAGCAGCTTGAATACAGCCTCTGGAAACACCATATATTTT	CASSLNTASGNTIYF
-	TRBV7-2	TRBJ1-2	-	TGTGCCAGCAGCCTGTCCCGGGACCTTTATAACTATGGCTACACCTTC	CASSLSRDLYNYGYTF
-	TRBV18	TRBJ1-5	-	TGTGCCAGCTCACCGGGGGTGGATCAGCCCCAGCATTTT	CASSPGVDQPQHF
TRBD2	TRBV2	TRBJ2-5	-	TGTGCCAGCAGTCGGGCGGGAGGGATTCAAGAGACCCAGTACTTC	CASSRAGGIQETQYF